The sequence of this TCR beta chain was determined in a study of blood T cell repertoires in COVID-19. TCRdb's copy holds only in-frame clones and misses some; the assay was immunoSEQ multiplex PCR. The repertoire holds roughly 64,000 clones, with around 80% as singletons. This clone showed up just once. This CDR3 contains 14 residues. Looked up from germline, CDR1 is KGHSH and CDR2 is LQKENI. J was trimmed by 7 bases and V by 6 bases; bases with no gene match: 10. V gene TRBV18 combines with J gene TRBJ2-3; TRBD1 agrees at 7 bases. The receptor comes from a woman aged 55-75 years with acute or convalescent COVID-19. The sample taken for sequencing was peripheral blood. CDR3 region: CASSQRDSTNTQYF. CDR3 bases: TGTGCCAGCTCGCAAAGGGACAGCACTAATACGCAGTATTTT.